Presented here are 9 T cell receptor beta chains from one specimen sequenced in a study of blood T cell repertoires in COVID-19. The assay was immunoSEQ multiplex PCR, and TCRdb's table has in-frame clones only and misses some. The sample has about 100,000 clones; 70% to 80% are singletons. The source material was peripheral blood. Source of these receptors: a man aged 65-85 years with active or convalescent COVID-19.

The sample holds many counts of this clone. V usage is TRBV6-2 or TRBV6-3 and J usage is TRBJ2-5, with 8 bases identical to TRBD2. This CDR3 is 16 amino acids long. Germline trimming cut 6 bases from V and 4 bases from J; bases unmatched to any gene: 13. Germline CDR1 MNHEY, CDR2 SVGEGT. CDR3 DNA: TGTGCCAGCAGCCGACACGGGAGGGTTTCAGGAGAGACCCAGTACTTC. Translation gives CASSRHGRVSGETQYF.

The rearrangement uses TRBV19 and TRBJ1-4, with D uncertain. CDR3 length: 16 amino acids. V shed 7 bases and J shed 8 bases, with 23 bases lying between them. Germline V gene sequence: CDR1 LNHDA, CDR2 SQIVND (reference sequence). CDR3 sequence (DNA): TGTGCCAGTATGAAGACCAGCGGACCGCAACTAGAAAAACTGTTTTTT. It yields the protein CASMKTSGPQLEKLFF.

The V call is TRBV9, the J call TRBJ2-1, with 10 bases lining up with TRBD2. The germline V gene encodes CDR1 SGDLS and CDR2 YYNGEE. J gave up 0 bases and V 2 bases, and 11 bases lay outside the gene matches. The length of the CDR3 is 19 residues. This CDR3 is CASSVGLAEKKSSYNEQFF. CDR3 DNA: TGTGCCAGCAGCGTTGGACTAGCGGAAAAGAAGAGCTCCTACAATGAGCAGTTCTTC. Using reference TRBV9 and TRBJ2-1 for the parts outside the CDR3, the full variable domain is DSGVTQTPKHLITATGQRVTLRCSPRSGDLSVYWYQQSLDQGLQFLIQYYNGEERAKGNILERFSAQQFPDLHSELNLSSLELGDSALYFCASSVGLAEKKSSYNEQFFGPGTRLTVL.

The chain has TRBV6-2 or TRBV6-3 and TRBJ1-1; TRBD1 is a possible D gene (6 bases). The CDR3 is 14 amino acids. Germline CDR1 and CDR2: MNHEY and SVGEGT. The ends were cut back, 7 bases at V and 4 bases at J, with 16 bases in the middle. CDR3 protein: CASNPGTLPTEAFF. The CDR3 region has the DNA TGTGCCAGCAACCCCGGGACATTGCCCACTGAAGCTTTCTTT.

This clone was seen a handful of times. This chain joins TRBV3-1 (or the pseudogene TRBV3-2) and TRBJ2-7; D remains unclear. This CDR3 is 17 amino acids long. Germline lookup yields CDR1 LGHDT and CDR2 YNNKEL (reference sequence). V lost 6 bases and J 0 bases, leaving 21 bases between the germline ends. In DNA form, the CDR3 reads TGTGCCAGCAGTCCCTTGGGCCCCGGAATAAGCTCCTACGAGCAGTACTTC. Translated: CASSPLGPGISSYEQYF.

This chain links TRBV28 with TRBJ2-5, with D possibly being TRBD1 (6 bases). Germline lookup yields CDR1 MDHEN and CDR2 SYDVKM. The length of the CDR3 is 14 residues. The V gene lost 6 bases and the J gene lost 5 bases, with 16 bases spanning the gap. CDR3 sequence (DNA): TGTGCCAGCAGCCCTTTGGTTCAGGGGGAGACCCAGTACTTC. It encodes CASSPLVQGETQYF.

The V call is TRBV21-1, the J call TRBJ1-3; the table's D gene call, TRBD1, was not cross checked with the DNA. TRBV21-1 is a pseudogene. This CDR3 has 20 amino acids. CDR3: CASSPKKEGQFPSSGNTIYF. The CDR3 nucleotides are TGTGCCAGCAGCCCCAAAAAGGAGGGACAGTTCCCCAGCTCTGGAAACACCATATATTTT.

The sample holds a few counts of this clone. The chain joins TRBV21-1 to TRBJ2-7; TRBD2, as called in the table, went unchecked against the DNA. TRBV21-1 is designated a pseudogene. The CDR3 has 13 amino acids. The CDR3 reads CASSKGGLNEQYF. For the CDR3, the DNA is TGTGCCAGCAGCAAAGGAGGGTTGAACGAGCAGTACTTC.

CDR3: CASSWGVNYEQYF. The DNA for the CDR3 is TGTGCCAGTAGTTGGGGGGTGAACTACGAGCAGTACTTC. The chain couples TRBV19 to TRBJ2-7, with D perhaps matching TRBD2 (6 bases). The CDR3 is 13 residues long. The V gene's germline CDR1 is LNHDA and CDR2 SQIVND (reference sequence). V was trimmed by 5 bases and J by 3 bases, leaving 11 bases between them.